The clone carrying this TCR beta chain showed up just a few times. What it binds is unknown. The data stem from a study of T cell repertoires in cytomegalovirus infection. Turning to the study itself: Shared public TCR beta signatures pointed to both CMV infection and a matching HLA type. Study results and limitations: In two of eight donors, the top clonotype was HLA-C-restricted CMV-specific. Accumulated public TCR beta family frequency recognized individuals carrying CMV together with the relevant HLA.

Germline lookup yields CDR1 MDHEN and CDR2 SYDVKM. The CDR3 has 16 amino acids. The V gene end was trimmed by 2 bases and the J gene end by 7 bases; junction bases not matched to a gene: 9. TCRdb re-analysed the reads in MiXCR, keeping a single row per CDR3 protein. The repertoire has more than 650,000 distinct CDR3 sequences, 35% to 40% of them found once; the top ten carry 2.5% to 3%. Sequencing used PBMCs. The chain carries TRBV28 and TRBJ2-1; 9 bases are shared with TRBD2. The receptor was derived from a human donor in good health (CMV status not recorded). Some clones in this sample may be carry-over from other donors' samples. CDR3 in amino acids: CASSLNGGRAGNEQFF. The CDR3 region has the DNA TGTGCCAGCAGTTTAAACGGCGGGAGGGCCGGGAATGAGCAGTTCTTC. Full variable domain (missing parts from reference TRBV28 and TRBJ2-1): DVKVTQSSRYLVKRTGEKVFLECVQDMDHENMFWYRQDPGLGLRLIYFSYDVKMKEKGDIPEGYSVSREKKERFSLILESASTNQTSMYLCASSLNGGRAGNEQFFGPGTRLTVL.